This T cell receptor (beta chain) derives from a study of OX40 agonist ivuxolimab in advanced cancers. Study-wide background: Enrolled patients in dose escalation had cancers that were hepatocellular carcinoma, melanoma, renal cell or head and neck cancer.

Germline V lookup: CDR1 SGHAT, CDR2 FQNNGV. V trimming: 5 bases; J trimming: 0 bases; junction bases outside the gene matches: 3. The CDR3 runs 16 residues. Here immunoSEQ multiplex PCR was the method, and the copy in TCRdb shows in-frame clones only, minus some. The sample lists roughly 56,000 clones; less than 90% were seen once. On this clone: Its antigen is not known.

General study results and limits: CD8+ T cells were the subset that, on average, had more expanded clones than CD4+. Antigen specificity of clonally expanded peripheral T cells was not established.

This sequence was found in an adult with an advanced solid tumor such as melanoma, head and neck, liver or kidney cancer. The specimen was CD4+ or CD8+ T cells sorted from blood, collected in a trial of the OX40 agonist ivuxolimab. V is TRBV11-2 and J is TRBJ1-6; TRBD1 matches at 8 bases. The CDR3 DNA is TGTGCCAGCAGCCTGGGACAGGTCTCCTATAATTCACCCCTCCACTTT. As protein: CASSLGQVSYNSPLHF.